Included here is one TCR beta chain sequence, with context. These data are taken from a study of spatial heterogeneity in lung cancer. Whole-study context: Donation came from some 73 patients with untreated early-stage non-small cell lung cancer. Any follow-up PBMC samples that were available went on to be sequenced, and the median time to follow-up was roughly two years after resection.

MiXCR, run by TCRdb on the 5' RACE reads, gives a single entry per CDR3 protein. The data contain about 120,000 distinct CDR3 sequences, more than 10% of them seen just once; the ten biggest clones take up approximately 16%. V lost 3 bases, J lost 5 bases, and 7 bases stayed unmatched. Per germline, CDR1 KGHDR and CDR2 SFDVKD. The CDR3 contains 15 residues. Time point defined: blood at routine non-recurrence follow-up after resection. Researchers sequenced whole RNA taken from tumor, nontumor lung or frozen PBMC without sorting. This TCR was recovered from a male donor with early-stage non-small cell lung cancer. This chain uses TRBV24-1 with TRBJ1-2, with 8 bases lining up with TRBD1. Sequencing was performed on PBMCs, taken at follow-up. The CDR3 DNA sequence: TGTGCCACCAGTGATCCGGGACAGGCCCATTATGGCTACACCTTC. Translation: CATSDPGQAHYGYTF.